This record covers a single T cell receptor beta chain. These data belong to a study of technical replicates of blood from four donors. This CDR3 spans 12 amino acids. Germline V gives CDR1 LNHDA, CDR2 SQIVND (reference sequence). The J segment lost 6 bases and the V segment lost 5 bases, leaving 3 bases of the junction unmatched. Libraries were prepared by immunoSEQ multiplex PCR; TCRdb keeps only in-frame clonotypes and omits some of them. The sample lists over 70,000 clones, more than 90% seen once, with approximately 4.4% in the top ten. This receptor was taken from a human donor in good health. Some clones in this sample may be carry-over from other donors' samples. This chain connects TRBV19 to TRBJ2-7; TRBD1 agrees at 8 bases. The sequencing input was PBMCs. CDR3: CASSSGGAEQYF. DNA for the CDR3: TGTGCCAGTAGTTCAGGGGGCGCCGAGCAGTACTTC.